What follows are 3 T cell receptor beta chains derived from one specimen sequenced in a study of blood T cell repertoires in COVID-19. Method: immunoSEQ multiplex PCR; TCRdb's copy keeps in-frame clones and lacks some. The sample shows under 500,000 clones, 70% to 90% of them seen only once. Sequenced input: PBMCs or T cells enriched from blood (not recorded which). These TCRs come from a woman aged 18-30 years with acute COVID-19.

The chain links TRBV5-4 to TRBJ2-7, with 7 bases matching TRBD2. The CDR3 runs 15 residues. The J segment lost 2 bases and the V segment lost 0 bases, leaving 5 bases of the junction unmatched. Germline V gene data show CDR1 as SGHNT and CDR2 as YYREEE (reference sequence). CDR3 amino acids: CASSLAGGSTYEQYF. In nucleotides, the CDR3 is TGTGCCAGCAGCTTGGCGGGAGGTTCCACCTACGAGCAGTACTTC.

V and J are TRBV10-3 and TRBJ2-7, with D perhaps TRBD1 (5 bases). Looked up from germline, CDR1 is ENHRY and CDR2 is SYGVKD. The CDR3 is 13 amino acids. V was shortened by 3 bases and J by 5 bases, with 11 bases between the two germline ends. CDR3 sequence (DNA): TGTGCCATCAGTGAAACAGGTGTTGACGAGCAGTACTTC. Encoded protein: CAISETGVDEQYF.

The J gene is TRBJ2-5, the V gene TRBV7-7, with D tentatively TRBD2 (6 bases). V was clipped by 2 bases and J by 3 bases, with 7 bases between them. The germline V gene has CDR1 SSHAT and CDR2 FNYEAQ (reference sequence). The CDR3 has 13 amino acids. CDR3 sequence: CASSLSGEETQYF. The CDR3 region has the DNA TGTGCCAGCAGCTTATCGGGGGAAGAGACCCAGTACTTC.